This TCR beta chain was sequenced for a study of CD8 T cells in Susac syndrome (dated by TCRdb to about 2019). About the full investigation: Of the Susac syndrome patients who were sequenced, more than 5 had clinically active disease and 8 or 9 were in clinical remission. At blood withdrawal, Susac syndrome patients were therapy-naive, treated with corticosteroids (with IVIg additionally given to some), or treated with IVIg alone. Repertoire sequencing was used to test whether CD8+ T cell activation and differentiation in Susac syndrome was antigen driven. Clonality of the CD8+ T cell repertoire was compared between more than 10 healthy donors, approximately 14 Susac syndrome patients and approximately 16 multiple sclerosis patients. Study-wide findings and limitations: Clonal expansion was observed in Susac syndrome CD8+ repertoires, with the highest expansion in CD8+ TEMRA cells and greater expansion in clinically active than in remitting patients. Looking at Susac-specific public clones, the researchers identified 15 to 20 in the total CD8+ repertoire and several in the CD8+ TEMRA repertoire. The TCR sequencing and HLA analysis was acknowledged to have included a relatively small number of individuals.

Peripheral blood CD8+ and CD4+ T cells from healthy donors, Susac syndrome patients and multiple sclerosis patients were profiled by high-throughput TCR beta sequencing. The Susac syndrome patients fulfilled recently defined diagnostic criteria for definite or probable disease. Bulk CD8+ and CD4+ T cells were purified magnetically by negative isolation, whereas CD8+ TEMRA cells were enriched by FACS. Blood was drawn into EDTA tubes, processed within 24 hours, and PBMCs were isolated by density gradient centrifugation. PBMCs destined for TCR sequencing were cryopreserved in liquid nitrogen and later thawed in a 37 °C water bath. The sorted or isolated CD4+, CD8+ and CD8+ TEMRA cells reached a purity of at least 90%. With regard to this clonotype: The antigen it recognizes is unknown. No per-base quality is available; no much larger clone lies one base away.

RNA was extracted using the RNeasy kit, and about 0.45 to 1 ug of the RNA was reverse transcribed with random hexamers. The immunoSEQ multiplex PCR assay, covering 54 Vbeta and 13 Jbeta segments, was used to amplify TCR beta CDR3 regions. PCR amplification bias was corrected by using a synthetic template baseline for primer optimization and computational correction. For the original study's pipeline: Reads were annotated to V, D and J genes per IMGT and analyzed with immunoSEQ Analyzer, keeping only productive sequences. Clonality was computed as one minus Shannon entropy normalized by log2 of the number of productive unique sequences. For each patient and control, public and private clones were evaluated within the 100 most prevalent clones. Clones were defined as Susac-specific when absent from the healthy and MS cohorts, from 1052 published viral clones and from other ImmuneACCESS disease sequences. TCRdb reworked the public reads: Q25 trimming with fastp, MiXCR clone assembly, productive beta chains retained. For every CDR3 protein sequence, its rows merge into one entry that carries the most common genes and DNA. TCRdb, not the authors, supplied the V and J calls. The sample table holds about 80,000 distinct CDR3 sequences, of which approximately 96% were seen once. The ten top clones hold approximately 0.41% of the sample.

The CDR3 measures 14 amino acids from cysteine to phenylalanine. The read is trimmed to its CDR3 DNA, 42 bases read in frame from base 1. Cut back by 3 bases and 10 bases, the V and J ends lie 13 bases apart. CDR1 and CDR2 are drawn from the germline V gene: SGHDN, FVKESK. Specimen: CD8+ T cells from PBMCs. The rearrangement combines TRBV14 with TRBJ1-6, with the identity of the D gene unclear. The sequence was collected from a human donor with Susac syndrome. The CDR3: CASSQGQVFSPLHF. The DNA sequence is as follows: TGTGCCAGCAGCCAGGGTCAGGTTTTCTCACCCCTCCACTTT. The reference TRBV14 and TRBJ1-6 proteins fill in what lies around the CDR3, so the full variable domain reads EAGVTQFPSHSVIEKGQTVTLRCDPISGHDNLYWYRRVMGKEIKFLLHFVKESKQDESGMPNNRFLAERTGGTYSTLKVQPAELEDSGVYFCASSQGQVFSPLHFGNGTRLTVT.